The clone carrying this T cell receptor (beta chain) was counted a few times. The antigen is undetermined. This sample was included in a study of post-analysis software for immune sequencing data. As for the study in general: Recorded subtypes: relapsing-remitting, secondary progressive, progressive-relapsing; some patients unannotated.

Germline lookup yields CDR1 MDHEN and CDR2 SYDVKM. V lost 8 bases to trimming and J lost 0 bases, with 10 bases between them. The CDR3 extends over 14 amino acids. Overall study results and limits: Five or six TRBV segments were more frequent in patients than controls; TRBV5-6, TRBV5-1 and TRBV20-1 belonged to this group. Multiple sclerosis patients had significantly lower normalized Chao1 diversity than controls.

Researchers reported that TCR beta cDNA libraries carried unique molecular identifiers. TCRdb recomputed calls from the PCR reads with MiXCR, one row per CDR3 protein. The data show about 200,000 distinct CDR3 sequences, roughly 30% seen once. The sample comprised blood. This receptor was taken from a girl aged 2-17 years with multiple sclerosis. This chain joins TRBV28 and TRBJ2-2, with D unclear. The CDR3 reads CASVRVTNTGELFF. The CDR3 DNA follows: TGTGCCAGCGTCAGAGTTACGAACACCGGGGAGCTGTTTTTT.